This TCR beta chain was captured in a study of cytomegalovirus exposure and HLA in healthy donors. This PCR relied on a set of 60 Vbeta primers and 13 Jbeta primers. Measured with immunoSEQ multiplex PCR; TCRdb has only the in-frame clones, and not every one. The sample has about 210,000 clones, roughly 85% seen once. Deletions cut 5 bases from V and 3 bases from J, with 17 bases between. The CDR3 consists of 15 residues. The germline CDR1 and CDR2 sequences are SGHVS and FNYEAQ. Study results and caveats: It was reported in a later analysis that an Asian-associated ancestry cluster showed fewer N-insertions than the 666-donor mean. Reportedly, diagnosis of cytomegalovirus status by the classifier showed high specificity and sensitivity. HLA alleles were associated with roughly 17,000 TCR beta sequences in a later analysis at 0.05 false discovery rate. The study assumed roughly uniform donor sequencing depth for presence/absence analyses.

About this clone: No antigen is known for it.

Input material: PBMCs. The sequence was obtained from a male donor in good health and CMV-seronegative. V is TRBV7-6 and J is TRBJ2-7; possible D gene TRBD1, 5 bases. The chain's CDR3 is CASSVSTAMIYEQYF. The CDR3 DNA sequence: TGTGCCAGCAGCGTATCGACAGCAATGATCTACGAGCAGTACTTC.